Below are 24 T cell receptor beta chains sequenced from a single sample in a study of shared clonotypes between healthy human individuals. Clones were sequenced by immunoSEQ multiplex PCR, and TCRdb holds only the in-frame ones, with some missing. The sample has roughly 500,000 clones, about 95% seen once. The specimen was naive CD4+ T cells sorted from blood. Described subset: CD45RA+ positively selected. The receptors here all came from a woman aged 30 to 39 in good health.

The V gene is TRBV7-2, the J gene TRBJ2-7, with D hard to call. The CDR3 has 15 residues. The V gene's germline CDR1 is SGHTA and CDR2 FQGNSA. V shed 0 bases and J shed 3 bases, with 12 bases lying between them. CDR3 sequence (DNA): TGTGCCAGCAGCTTAGCGGGGATGGCCCTCTACGAGCAGTACTTC. Its protein product is CASSLAGMALYEQYF.

This sequence joins TRBV28 and TRBJ1-2; D is unresolved. This CDR3 region has 12 residues. The germline gives CDR1 MDHEN, CDR2 SYDVKM. Trimming pared 6 bases from V and 8 bases from J, leaving 13 bases between. The CDR3 DNA follows: TGTGCCAGCAGGGTTTCGGGCGACGGCTACACCTTC. Translation: CASRVSGDGYTF.

The count of this clone is one. The chain is built from TRBV19 and TRBJ2-5; TRBD2 matches at 11 bases. The CDR3 is 18 amino acids. V shed 2 bases, J shed 4 bases, and the junction held 12 bases outside the gene matches. Per germline, CDR1 LNHDA and CDR2 SQIVND (reference sequence). CDR3 in amino acids: CASSISLAGGPGAETQYF. Written as DNA, the CDR3 is TGTGCCAGTAGTATAAGTCTAGCGGGAGGTCCGGGTGCAGAGACCCAGTACTTC.

The chain links TRBV15 to TRBJ1-5; D is perhaps TRBD1 (5 bases). Germline CDR1 and CDR2: LNHNV and YYDKDF (reference sequence). The CDR3 totals 15 residues. The V gene lost 0 bases and the J gene lost 7 bases, with 13 bases spanning the gap. The CDR3, as DNA: TGTGCCACCAGCAGAGAAGTCGGGGCCGGGCAGCCCCAGCATTTT. It is translated as CATSREVGAGQPQHF. The whole variable domain, filled in from reference TRBV15 and TRBJ1-5, reads DAMVIQNPRYQVTQFGKPVTLSCSQTLNHNVMYWYQQKSSQAPKLLFHYYDKDFNNEADTPDNFQSRRPNTSFCFLDIRSPGLGDTAMYLCATSREVGAGQPQHFGDGTRLSIL.

The rearrangement joins TRBV5-6 to TRBJ2-4, with 7 bases lining up with TRBD1. The CDR3 spans 14 residues. With V trimmed by 2 bases and J by 5 bases, 4 bases remained unmatched. Germline V gives CDR1 SGHDT, CDR2 YYEEEE. DNA of the CDR3: TGTGCCAGCAGCTTTCGGACAGGACAAAACATTCAGTACTTC. Translation gives CASSFRTGQNIQYF.

The V call is TRBV6-1, the J call TRBJ2-1; possible D gene TRBD2, 5 bases. In germline, CDR1 is MNHNS, CDR2 SASEGT. Trimming stripped 5 bases from V and 3 bases from J, with 11 bases between. The CDR3 spans 14 residues. CDR3 sequence (DNA): TGTGCCAGCAGTCGGGAACTCCGCTACAATGAGCAGTTCTTC. Translation gives CASSRELRYNEQFF.

This chain joins TRBV6-5 and TRBJ2-5; TRBD2 matches 9 bases. This CDR3 region has 15 residues. Losses at the gene ends were 4 bases for V and 3 bases for J; bases not matched to a gene: 6. Germline CDR1 reads MNHEY; CDR2 reads SVGAGI. The CDR3 sequence: CASSSRLAGKETQYF. CDR3 DNA sequence: TGTGCCAGCAGTTCGAGGCTAGCGGGAAAAGAGACCCAGTACTTC.

The gene calls are TRBV15 and TRBJ1-5; 9 nucleotides line up with TRBD1. With 0 bases clipped from V and 5 bases from J, the junction kept 5 bases outside the gene matches. Germline loops: CDR1 LNHNV, CDR2 YYDKDF (reference sequence). The CDR3 extends over 16 amino acids. Here the CDR3 reads CATSRDRGQGHQPQHF. Here the CDR3 DNA reads TGTGCCACCAGCAGAGATAGGGGACAGGGCCATCAGCCCCAGCATTTT.

J is TRBJ2-7 and V is TRBV28; TRBD1 is a possible D gene (6 bases). Germline loops: CDR1 MDHEN, CDR2 SYDVKM. V was trimmed by 4 bases and J by 2 bases, leaving 15 bases between them. The CDR3 has 15 residues. This CDR3 is CASSYSGTYTYEQYF. The CDR3 nucleotides are TGTGCCAGCAGTTACTCCGGGACATACACCTACGAGCAGTACTTC. Supplemented by reference TRBV28 and TRBJ2-7, the full variable domain reads DVKVTQSSRYLVKRTGEKVFLECVQDMDHENMFWYRQDPGLGLRLIYFSYDVKMKEKGDIPEGYSVSREKKERFSLILESASTNQTSMYLCASSYSGTYTYEQYFGPGTRLTVT.

The J gene is TRBJ2-1, the V gene TRBV6-6; D is ambiguous. The CDR3 loop spans 13 amino acids. The V gene's germline CDR1 is MNHNY and CDR2 SVGAGI (reference sequence). Trimming cost V 0 bases and J 4 bases, with 4 bases left between them. CDR3 DNA sequence: TGTGCCAGCAGTTACTCCCGTTACAATGAGCAGTTCTTC. It specifies CASSYSRYNEQFF.

This clone is a singleton in its sample. The gene calls are TRBV29-1 and TRBJ2-7; D gene uncertain. The CDR3 loop spans 13 amino acids. Germline values: CDR1 SQVTM, CDR2 ANQGSEA. Trimming removed 1 base at V and 7 bases at J, with 14 bases between. The CDR3 DNA reads TGCAGCGTTGAAGTTCCCGGTCACTGGGAGCAGTACTTC. Its translation is CSVEVPGHWEQYF.

V usage is TRBV28 and J usage is TRBJ2-7; 10 positions match TRBD1. The germline V gene encodes CDR1 MDHEN and CDR2 SYDVKM. The CDR3 is made up of 17 amino acids. Germline trimming cut 2 bases from V and 4 bases from J; bases unmatched to any gene: 11. The CDR3 nucleotides are TGTGCCAGCAGTTTAGGACAGGGGGTGGGGACTCTATACGAGCAGTACTTC. This encodes CASSLGQGVGTLYEQYF.

The CDR3 loop reads CASSFRRGIATYNEQFF. CDR3 in DNA: TGTGCCAGCAGTTTTCGTCGGGGAATAGCTACCTACAATGAGCAGTTCTTC. The chain recombines TRBV27 with TRBJ2-1, with D perhaps TRBD2 (5 bases). This CDR3 has 17 residues. Germline CDR1 MNHEY, CDR2 SMNVEV (reference sequence). V gave up 3 bases and J gave up 2 bases, with 17 bases separating them.

The genes are TRBV18 and TRBJ2-2; the D gene is possibly TRBD2 (5 bases). Germline CDR1 is KGHSH and CDR2 is LQKENI. There are 14 residues in the CDR3. Trimming pared 3 bases from V and 3 bases from J, leaving 8 bases between. The chain's CDR3 is CASSPSDYTGELFF. CDR3 nucleotides: TGTGCCAGCTCACCGTCGGACTACACCGGGGAGCTGTTTTTT.

This chain links TRBV30 with TRBJ2-7, with no clear D. In germline, CDR1 is GTSNPN, CDR2 SVGIG (reference sequence). The CDR3 runs to 13 residues. Trimming stripped 2 bases from V and 0 bases from J, with 8 bases between. The CDR3 protein is CAWSSGSSYEQYF. CDR3 bases: TGTGCCTGGAGTTCAGGAAGCTCCTACGAGCAGTACTTC.

The chain employs TRBV21-1 and TRBJ2-1; no check of the table's D call, TRBD2, against the DNA was made. TRBV21-1 is shown as a pseudogene. This CDR3 is built from 13 residues. The CDR3 region is CASSIGTDNEQFF. DNA of the CDR3: TGTGCCAGCAGCATCGGGACTGACAATGAGCAGTTCTTC.

This CDR3 reads CATKRDRGADTQYF. DNA for the CDR3: TGTGCCACAAAACGGGACAGGGGGGCAGATACGCAGTATTTT. This chain joins TRBV5-5 and TRBJ2-3, with 11 bases that match TRBD1. The CDR3 is 14 amino acids. The trim removed 9 bases at V and 4 bases at J, leaving 7 bases unmatched. Germline V gene data show CDR1 as SGHKS and CDR2 as YYEKEE (reference sequence).

The chain uses TRBV5-4 and TRBJ2-5, with TRBD1 matching 7 bases. The V gene's germline CDR1 is SGHNT and CDR2 YYREEE (reference sequence). This CDR3 contains 15 residues. The J segment lost 1 base and the V segment lost 3 bases, leaving 6 bases of the junction unmatched. This CDR3 is CASSWGQRIQETQYF. Here the CDR3 DNA reads TGTGCCAGCAGCTGGGGACAGAGAATCCAAGAGACCCAGTACTTC.

CDR3 region: CASSRGGSLRDSYEQYF. Here the CDR3 DNA reads TGTGCCAGCAGCCGCGGGGGCTCCCTGAGAGATTCCTACGAGCAGTACTTC. The V gene is TRBV21-1, the J gene TRBJ2-7; TRBD2, the table's D call, lacks a check against the DNA. TRBV21-1 is reported as a pseudogene. The length of the CDR3 is 17 residues.

The rearrangement uses TRBV11-3 and TRBJ2-1, with TRBD2 identical over 8 bases. The length of the CDR3 is 15 residues. Trimming at V came to 2 bases and at J to 6 bases, leaving 6 bases not matched to a gene. Per the germline V gene, CDR1 is SGHNT and CDR2 is YENEEA. CDR3 amino acids: CASSLREGQGNEQFF. The CDR3 region has the DNA TGTGCCAGCAGCTTACGGGAGGGTCAGGGCAATGAGCAGTTCTTC. The variable domain in full, with the rest retrieved from reference TRBV11-3 and TRBJ2-1, is EAGVVQSPRYKIIEKKQPVAFWCNPISGHNTLYWYLQNLGQGPELLIRYENEEAVDDSQLPKDRFSAERLKGVDSTLKIQPAELGDSAVYLCASSLREGQGNEQFFGPGTRLTVL.

The chain is built from TRBV6-1 and TRBJ2-2; no clear D gene. This CDR3 has 15 residues. Trimming pared 2 bases from V and 4 bases from J, leaving 11 bases between. Germline CDR1 and CDR2: MNHNS and SASEGT. This CDR3 reads CASSEINVITGELFF. Written as DNA, the CDR3 is TGTGCCAGCAGTGAAATCAACGTAATCACCGGGGAGCTGTTTTTT.

The chain recombines TRBV2 with TRBJ1-1, with TRBD1 as a possible D gene (5 bases). In germline, CDR1 is SNHLY, CDR2 FYNNEI. This CDR3 has 15 residues. V lost 8 bases and J lost 5, with 21 bases in between. CDR3 bases: TGTGCCAGCGGGGGGGTACAGTCCCGCGGAACTGAAGCTTTCTTT. It codes for CASGGVQSRGTEAFF.

The chain couples TRBV18 to TRBJ1-2; unclear D gene. Germline V lookup: CDR1 KGHSH, CDR2 LQKENI. The CDR3 totals 13 residues. The ends were cut back, 6 bases at V and 1 base at J, with 9 bases in the middle. In nucleotides, the CDR3 is TGTGCCAGCTCGCAAACAATTAACTATGGCTACACCTTC. It codes for CASSQTINYGYTF.

This rearrangement joins TRBV5-1 to TRBJ2-7; TRBD1 is a possible D gene (6 bases). Germline V gene lookup returns CDR1 SGHRS and CDR2 YFSETQ. The V end was cut by 8 bases, the J end by 2 bases, with 23 bases between. The CDR3 length is 16 residues. The CDR3 DNA follows: TGCGCCAGTCACGCCTTTCCCGGGACAACCACCTACGAGCAGTACTTC. Translation gives CASHAFPGTTTYEQYF.